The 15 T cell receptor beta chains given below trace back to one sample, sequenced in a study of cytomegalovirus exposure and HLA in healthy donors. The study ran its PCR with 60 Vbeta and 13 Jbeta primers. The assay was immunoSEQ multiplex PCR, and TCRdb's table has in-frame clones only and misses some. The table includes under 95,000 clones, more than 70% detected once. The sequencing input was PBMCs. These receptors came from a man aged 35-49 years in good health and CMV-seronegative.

CDR3: CASSLQDRREAFF. CDR3 DNA: TGTGCCAGTAGTCTCCAGGACAGGAGGGAAGCTTTCTTT. This chain uses TRBV19 with TRBJ1-1; 7 bases agree with TRBD1. The germline gives CDR1 LNHDA, CDR2 SQIVND (reference sequence). Trimming took 5 bases from V and 8 from J; bases not matched to a gene: 8. This CDR3 has 13 residues.

CDR3 loop: CASSAQDNYGYTF. In DNA form, the CDR3 reads TGTGCCAGCAGCGCACAGGACAACTATGGCTACACCTTC. This chain uses TRBV27 with TRBJ1-2; maybe TRBD1 (5 bases). Per the germline V gene, CDR1 is MNHEY and CDR2 is SMNVEV (reference sequence). The CDR3 extends over 13 amino acids. V was clipped by 6 bases and J by 2 bases, with 10 bases between them.

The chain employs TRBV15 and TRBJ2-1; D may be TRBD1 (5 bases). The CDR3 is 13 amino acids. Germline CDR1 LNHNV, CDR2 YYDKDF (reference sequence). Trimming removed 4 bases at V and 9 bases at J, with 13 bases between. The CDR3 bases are TGTGCCACCAGCACGGCTTGGGGCACTGAGCAGTTCTTC. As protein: CATSTAWGTEQFF. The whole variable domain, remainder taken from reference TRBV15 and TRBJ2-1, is DAMVIQNPRYQVTQFGKPVTLSCSQTLNHNVMYWYQQKSSQAPKLLFHYYDKDFNNEADTPDNFQSRRPNTSFCFLDIRSPGLGDTAMYLCATSTAWGTEQFFGPGTRLTVL.

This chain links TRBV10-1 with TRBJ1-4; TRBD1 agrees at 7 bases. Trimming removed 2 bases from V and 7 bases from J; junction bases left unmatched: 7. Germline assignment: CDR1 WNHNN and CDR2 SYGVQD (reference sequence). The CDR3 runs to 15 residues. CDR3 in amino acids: CASSEAGTVGEKLFF. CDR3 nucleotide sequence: TGCGCCAGCAGTGAGGCCGGGACAGTAGGTGAAAAACTGTTTTTT.

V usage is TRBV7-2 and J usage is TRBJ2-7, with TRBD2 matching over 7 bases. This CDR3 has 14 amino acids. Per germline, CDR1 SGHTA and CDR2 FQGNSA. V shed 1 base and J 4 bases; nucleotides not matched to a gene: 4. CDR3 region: CASSLGGSGYEQYF. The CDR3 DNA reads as TGTGCCAGCAGCTTAGGCGGGAGTGGGTACGAGCAGTACTTC.

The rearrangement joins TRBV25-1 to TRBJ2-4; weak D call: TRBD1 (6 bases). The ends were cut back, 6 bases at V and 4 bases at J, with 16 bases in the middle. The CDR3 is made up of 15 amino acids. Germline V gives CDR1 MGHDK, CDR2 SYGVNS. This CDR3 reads CASSALHREKNIQYF. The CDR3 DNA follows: TGTGCCAGCAGCGCACTTCACAGGGAGAAAAACATTCAGTACTTC.

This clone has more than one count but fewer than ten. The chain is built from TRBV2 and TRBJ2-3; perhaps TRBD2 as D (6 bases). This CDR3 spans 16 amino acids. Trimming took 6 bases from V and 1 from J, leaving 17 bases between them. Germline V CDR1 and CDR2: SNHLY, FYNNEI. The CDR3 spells CASSPEAGARTDTQYF. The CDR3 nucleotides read TGTGCCAGCAGCCCCGAAGCGGGTGCGCGCACAGATACGCAGTATTTT.

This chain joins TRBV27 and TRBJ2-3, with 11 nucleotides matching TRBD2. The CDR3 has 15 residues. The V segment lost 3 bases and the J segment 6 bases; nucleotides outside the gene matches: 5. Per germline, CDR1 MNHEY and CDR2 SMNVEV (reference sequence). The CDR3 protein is CASSFRTSGSDTQYF. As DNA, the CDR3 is TGTGCCAGCAGTTTTCGGACTAGCGGGTCTGATACGCAGTATTTT.

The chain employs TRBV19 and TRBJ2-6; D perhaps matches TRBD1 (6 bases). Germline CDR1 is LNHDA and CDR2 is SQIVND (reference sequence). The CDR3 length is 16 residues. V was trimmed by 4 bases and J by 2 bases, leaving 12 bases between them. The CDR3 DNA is TGTGCCAGTAGTACCAACAGGGCTGCTGGGGCCAACGTCCTGACTTTC. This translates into CASSTNRAAGANVLTF.

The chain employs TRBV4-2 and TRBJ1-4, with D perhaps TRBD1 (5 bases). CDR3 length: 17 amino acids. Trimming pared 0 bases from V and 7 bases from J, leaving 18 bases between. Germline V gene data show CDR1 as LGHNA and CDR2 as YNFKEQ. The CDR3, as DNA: TGTGCCAGCAGCCAAGACGAGCTGTGGGGCGGGAGTGAAAAACTGTTTTTT. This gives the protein CASSQDELWGGSEKLFF.

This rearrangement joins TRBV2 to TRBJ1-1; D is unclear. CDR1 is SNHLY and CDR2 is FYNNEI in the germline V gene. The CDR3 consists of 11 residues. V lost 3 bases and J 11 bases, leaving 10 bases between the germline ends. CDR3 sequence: CASSDLIKAFF. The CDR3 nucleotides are TGTGCCAGCAGTGACCTAATAAAGGCTTTCTTT.

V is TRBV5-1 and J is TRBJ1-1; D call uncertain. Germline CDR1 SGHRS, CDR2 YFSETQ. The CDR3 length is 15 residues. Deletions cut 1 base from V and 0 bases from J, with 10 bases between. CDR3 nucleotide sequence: TGCGCCAGCAGCTTGACCAGTCCCTTGAACACTGAAGCTTTCTTT. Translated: CASSLTSPLNTEAFF.

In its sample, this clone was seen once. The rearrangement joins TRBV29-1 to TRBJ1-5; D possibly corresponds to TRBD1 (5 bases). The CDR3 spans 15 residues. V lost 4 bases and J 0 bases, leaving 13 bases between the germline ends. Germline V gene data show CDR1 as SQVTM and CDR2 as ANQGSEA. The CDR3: CSVAGEKYSNQPQHF. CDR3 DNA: TGCAGCGTTGCGGGGGAAAAATATAGCAATCAGCCCCAGCATTTT.

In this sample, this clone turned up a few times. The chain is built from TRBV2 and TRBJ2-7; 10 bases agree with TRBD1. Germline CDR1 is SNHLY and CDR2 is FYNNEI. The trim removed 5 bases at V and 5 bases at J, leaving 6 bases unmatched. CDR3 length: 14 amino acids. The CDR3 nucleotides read TGTGCCAGCAGTTTCGGGACAGGGGAGGACGAGCAGTACTTC. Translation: CASSFGTGEDEQYF.

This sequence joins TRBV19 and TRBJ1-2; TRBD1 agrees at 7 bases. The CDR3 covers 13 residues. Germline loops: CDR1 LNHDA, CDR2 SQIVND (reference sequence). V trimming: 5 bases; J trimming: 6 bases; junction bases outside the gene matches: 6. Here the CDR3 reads CASSYRGANGYTF. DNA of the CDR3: TGTGCCAGTAGTTACAGGGGAGCGAATGGCTACACCTTC.